Here is one T cell receptor (beta chain) with its context. These data belong to a study of shared clonotypes between healthy human individuals. The CDR3 totals 14 residues. Germline CDR1 SGHAT, CDR2 FQDESV (reference sequence). V lost 6 bases and J lost 2, with 12 bases in between. Data came from immunoSEQ multiplex PCR; TCRdb stores just in-frame clones and leaves some out. Of about 1 million clones in the sample, around 76% were seen once. The sample was memory CD4+ T cells sorted from blood. Documented subset: CD45RA-negative fraction. The J gene is TRBJ2-3, the V gene TRBV11-1, with D possibly being TRBD2 (6 bases). The origin of this receptor is a man aged 18 to 29 in good health. The DNA of the CDR3 is TGTGCCAGCAGTTTTGGCGGGGCCACAGATACGCAGTATTTT. Translated: CASSFGGATDTQYF.